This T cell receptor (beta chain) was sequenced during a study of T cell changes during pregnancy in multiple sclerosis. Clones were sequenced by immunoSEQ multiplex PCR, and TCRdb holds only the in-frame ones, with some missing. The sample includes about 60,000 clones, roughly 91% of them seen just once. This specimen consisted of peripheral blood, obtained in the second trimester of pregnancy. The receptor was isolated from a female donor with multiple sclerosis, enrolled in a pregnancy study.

CDR3 sequence reads: CASRTGGWTEAFF. The CDR3 nucleotides read TGTGCCAGCAGGACGGGGGGCTGGACTGAAGCTTTCTTT. The chain employs TRBV28 and TRBJ1-1; the D gene is possibly TRBD1 (6 bases). Trimming removed 6 bases at V and 5 bases at J, with 13 bases between. CDR1 MDHEN and CDR2 SYDVKM come from the germline V gene. The CDR3 consists of 13 residues.